Each of the 19 T cell receptor beta chains below was sequenced from the same sample in a study of T cells after yellow fever vaccination. Each CDR3 protein gets one entry after TCRdb re-called the 5' RACE reads with MiXCR. The sample lists approximately 550,000 distinct CDR3 sequences, about 14% occurring once. Sequences were derived from PBMCs, sampled on the day of the yellow fever booster vaccination. The receptors originated from a man under 40 who received the YFV17D yellow fever vaccine.

This clonotype came up a few times. J is TRBJ2-2 and V is TRBV20-1; 7 bases align to TRBD2. There are 16 residues in the CDR3. Germline loops: CDR1 DFQATT, CDR2 SNEGSKA (reference sequence). V shed 4 bases and J 3 bases; nucleotides not matched to a gene: 11. DNA of the CDR3: TGCAGTGCTATCCGATGGGGGAGGGTCGACACCGGGGAGCTGTTTTTT. It codes for CSAIRWGRVDTGELFF.

This clonotype was found a few times. The V and J genes are TRBV7-2 and TRBJ2-1; a possible D gene is TRBD2 (5 bases). CDR1 is SGHTA and CDR2 is FQGNSA in the germline V gene. Trimming cost V 3 bases and J 2 bases, with 14 bases left between them. This CDR3 spans 16 amino acids. The CDR3 reads CASSFAPQRTYNEQFF. The CDR3 DNA reads TGTGCCAGCAGCTTCGCACCTCAGCGGACCTACAATGAGCAGTTCTTC.

The chain carries TRBV5-6 and TRBJ2-2, with D perhaps TRBD1 (5 bases). The CDR3 length is 15 residues. V lost 7 bases and J lost 4, with 17 bases in between. Germline V gene sequence: CDR1 SGHDT, CDR2 YYEEEE. This CDR3 reads CASGSQVSRTGELFF. Written as DNA, the CDR3 is TGTGCCAGCGGATCACAGGTTTCGCGCACCGGGGAGCTGTTTTTT.

This clonotype turned up a few times. The chain uses TRBV18 and TRBJ2-5, with D unresolved. The CDR3 is 12 amino acids. Trimming removed 2 bases at V and 5 bases at J, with 6 bases between. Germline assignment: CDR1 KGHSH and CDR2 LQKENI. The CDR3 region has the DNA TGTGCCAGCTCACCAGGAATCGAGACCCAGTACTTC. It yields the protein CASSPGIETQYF. The whole variable domain, filled in from reference TRBV18 and TRBJ2-5, reads NAGVMQNPRHLVRRRGQEARLRCSPMKGHSHVYWYRQLPEEGLKFMVYLQKENIIDESGMPKERFSAEFPKEGPSILRIQQVVRGDSAAYFCASSPGIETQYFGPGTRLLVL.

In its sample, this clonotype was seen many times. The rearrangement joins TRBV6-5 to TRBJ2-3; D is possibly TRBD2 (6 bases). CDR3 length: 15 amino acids. V was pared by 6 bases and J by 2 bases, with 15 bases between. Germline loops: CDR1 MNHEY, CDR2 SVGAGI. In DNA form, the CDR3 reads TGTGCCAGCAGGTTAAACGCGGGACTCACAGATACGCAGTATTTT. It codes for CASRLNAGLTDTQYF.

This clonotype has more than one count but fewer than ten. The chain has TRBV27 and TRBJ2-7; D not resolved. Germline V lookup: CDR1 MNHEY, CDR2 SMNVEV (reference sequence). The CDR3 covers 14 residues. V lost 6 bases and J 4 bases, leaving 16 bases between the germline ends. The CDR3 coding sequence is TGTGCCAGCAGCCGACGGTATGGGCAGTACGAGCAGTACTTC. Protein product: CASSRRYGQYEQYF.

Concerning this clonotype: One base away lies a much larger clone, so this may be a sequencing read error. The chain uses TRBV7-8 and TRBJ1-1; a weak D match, TRBD1 (5 bases). The CDR3 loop spans 14 amino acids. Germline V gene data show CDR1 as SGHVS and CDR2 as FQNEAQ. V dropped 6 bases and J dropped 6 bases, with 17 bases sitting between them. The CDR3 loop reads CASRPGISASEAFF. CDR3 DNA: TGTGCCAGCAGACCAGGGATCTCGGCCTCTGAAGCTTTCTTT.

This rearrangement joins TRBV27 to TRBJ2-1, with 9 bases lining up with TRBD2. The length of the CDR3 is 16 residues. The junction had 5 bases not matched to a gene; V was cut back by 5 bases and J by 0 bases. Germline assignment: CDR1 MNHEY and CDR2 SMNVEV (reference sequence). CDR3 sequence (DNA): TGTGCCAGCAGTCTACATAGCGGGAGCTCCTACAATGAGCAGTTCTTC. Amino acids: CASSLHSGSSYNEQFF.

This clonotype has just a few counts. J is TRBJ2-1 and V is TRBV6-5; D may be TRBD2 (5 bases). The CDR3 consists of 15 residues. Trimming took 2 bases from V and 3 from J, leaving 11 bases between them. Germline V gene data show CDR1 as MNHEY and CDR2 as SVGAGI. For the CDR3, the DNA is TGTGCCAGCAGTTACAGCGGCAGGAACTACAATGAGCAGTTCTTC. Protein: CASSYSGRNYNEQFF.

This clonotype has just a few counts. The chain has TRBV7-2 and TRBJ2-2; no firm D call. This CDR3 spans 14 amino acids. The V gene's germline CDR1 is SGHTA and CDR2 FQGNSA. The germline V and J ends were trimmed by 1 base and 6 bases, with 9 bases remaining between them. The CDR3 loop is CASSLVLVSGELFF. CDR3 in DNA: TGTGCCAGCAGCTTAGTCCTGGTTTCCGGGGAGCTGTTTTTT.

The chain joins TRBV5-4 to TRBJ1-2; D is possibly TRBD1 (5 bases). The CDR3 consists of 14 residues. V lost 0 bases and J lost 8, with 14 bases in between. The germline V gene encodes CDR1 SGHNT and CDR2 YYREEE (reference sequence). In nucleotides, the CDR3 is TGTGCCAGCAGCTTGGCAGGGTCCCCTCGAGGCTACACCTTC. It codes for CASSLAGSPRGYTF.

The chain combines TRBV3-1 with TRBJ2-5; tentatively, D is TRBD2 (5 bases). Germline CDR1 reads LGHDT; CDR2 reads YNNKEL (reference sequence). The CDR3 is made up of 12 amino acids. Trimming took off 1 base at V and 9 bases at J, with 9 bases between the two ends. CDR3 sequence: CASSQAKRAQYF. The CDR3 DNA reads as TGTGCCAGCAGCCAAGCAAAGAGGGCCCAGTACTTC.

The CDR3 nucleotides are TGTGCCAGCAGACCAGGGGGGGCGGAAGCTTTCTTT. It is translated as CASRPGGAEAFF. The genes are TRBV27 and TRBJ1-1; TRBD1 aligns across 7 bases. Germline V gives CDR1 MNHEY, CDR2 SMNVEV (reference sequence). The CDR3 sequence is 12 residues long. The J segment lost 8 bases and the V segment lost 6 bases, leaving 6 bases of the junction unmatched.

This chain links TRBV6-9 with TRBJ2-2, with a weak D call TRBD1 (5 bases). This CDR3 is 17 amino acids long. Trimming removed 1 base from V and 6 bases from J, with 18 bases in between. The germline gives CDR1 MNHGY, CDR2 SVAAGI. The CDR3 coding sequence is TGTGCCAGCAGTTATTTGAAACTTCATGTGGGGCCCGGGGAGCTGTTTTTT. This encodes CASSYLKLHVGPGELFF.

V and J are TRBV5-5 and TRBJ2-5; 8 bases align to TRBD2. Germline loops: CDR1 SGHKS, CDR2 YYEKEE (reference sequence). Trimming cost V 6 bases and J 3 bases; bases outside gene matches: 10. The CDR3 has 15 amino acids. CDR3 protein: CASILTGTSKETQYF. The CDR3 nucleotides are TGTGCCAGCATCCTAACCGGGACTAGTAAAGAGACCCAGTACTTC.

Only a few counts were recorded for this clonotype. The rearrangement joins TRBV29-1 to TRBJ2-3; no clear D. Germline V gene sequence: CDR1 SQVTM, CDR2 ANQGSEA. The CDR3 extends over 15 amino acids. Deletions cut 0 bases from V and 0 bases from J, with 10 bases between. As DNA, the CDR3 is TGCAGCGTTGAAGAGCGCTCTACTAGCACAGATACGCAGTATTTT. It codes for CSVEERSTSTDTQYF.

The chain has TRBV9 and TRBJ2-3; D is ambiguous. CDR3 length: 15 amino acids. Between the trimmed V and J ends, which lost 3 bases and 5 bases, there was a span of 16 bases. Germline CDR1 is SGDLS and CDR2 is YYNGEE. For the CDR3, the DNA is TGTGCCAGCAGCGAAAACGGCCGCGGTCAAGATACGCAGTATTTT. Its translation is CASSENGRGQDTQYF. Filled out from reference TRBV9 and TRBJ2-3, the complete variable domain reads DSGVTQTPKHLITATGQRVTLRCSPRSGDLSVYWYQQSLDQGLQFLIQYYNGEERAKGNILERFSAQQFPDLHSELNLSSLELGDSALYFCASSENGRGQDTQYFGPGTRLTVL.

The chain uses TRBV27 and TRBJ2-5; 13 bases agree with TRBD2. This CDR3 contains 17 residues. The ends lost 1 base at V and 2 bases at J; junction bases unmatched: 4. CDR1 and CDR2 (germline): MNHEY, SMNVEV (reference sequence). This chain's CDR3 is CASSLLRTSGRQETQYF. As DNA, the CDR3 is TGTGCCAGCAGTTTATTACGGACTAGCGGGAGACAAGAGACCCAGTACTTC.

V is TRBV2 and J is TRBJ2-1; 13 bases fit TRBD2. This CDR3 contains 17 residues. Trimming cost V 6 bases and J 3 bases; bases outside gene matches: 8. Germline V gene sequence: CDR1 SNHLY, CDR2 FYNNEI. The CDR3 is CASRFRTSGSFYNEQFF. The CDR3 nucleotides are TGTGCCAGCAGGTTCCGGACTAGCGGGAGTTTCTACAATGAGCAGTTCTTC.